This T cell receptor beta chain was found in a study of cytomegalovirus exposure and HLA in healthy donors. Study results and limitations: The classifier, whose performance was assessed in both the original and validation cohorts, reportedly diagnosed cytomegalovirus status with high specificity and sensitivity. In a later analysis, HLA-C alleles had the fewest associated TCRs, DRB1 alleles the most. At a 0.05 false discovery rate, a later analysis found around 15,000 TCR beta sequences to be associated with HLA alleles.

Primers included in the PCR were 60 Vbeta and 13 Jbeta primers. Sequencing was performed with immunoSEQ multiplex PCR; in TCRdb, only in-frame clones are kept and a portion is missing. Found here are tens of thousands of clones, roughly 66% of them singletons; the top ten hold 2.1%. The germline V and J ends were trimmed by 3 bases and 3 bases, with 15 bases remaining between them. The germline V gene encodes CDR1 KGHSH and CDR2 LQKENI. The CDR3 length is 16 residues. This clone was recorded a few times. What it binds is unknown. The sample comprised PBMCs. This TCR derives from a man younger than 45 in good health and CMV-seronegative. The rearrangement joins TRBV18 to TRBJ2-4, with TRBD1 as a possible D gene (5 bases). The CDR3 is CASSPEGVKDKNIQYF. CDR3 DNA sequence: TGTGCCAGCTCACCCGAAGGGGTTAAGGACAAAAACATTCAGTACTTC.